This record looks at one T cell receptor beta chain sequence and its context. What it recognizes is unknown. The authors amplified TCR beta CDR3 regions from RNA transcripts. First-round RT-PCR with HTBI primers preceded a second-round multiplex PCR. One entry per CDR3 protein results from TCRdb running MiXCR on the multiplex PCR reads. Here the sample spans 740,000 or so distinct CDR3 sequences, 35% to 50% being singletons. Excluded: other autoimmune disease, uncontrolled infection, pregnancy or lactation. The data were taken from a study of Graves' ophthalmopathy and Graves' hyperthyroidism. Study outcomes and limitations: Most thyroid-expanded clonotypes exceeding 0.001 frequency were also found in blood. Ophthalmopathy progression predictions by the model showed nearly 75% specificity and over 60% sensitivity.

Germline V gene sequence: CDR1 SGHDN, CDR2 FVKESK. The V segment lost 8 bases and the J segment 3 bases; nucleotides outside the gene matches: 13. The CDR3 spans 15 residues. The gene calls are TRBV14 and TRBJ2-7; 7 bases are shared with TRBD1. The receptor was isolated from an adult man with Graves' ophthalmopathy. Sequencing was performed on peripheral blood. Written as DNA, the CDR3 is TGTGCCAGCTCACCACCGGGACAGCAATTCTACGAGCAGTACTTC. Translating it yields CASSPPGQQFYEQYF.